A single sample gave rise to the 10 T cell receptor beta chains below, sequenced in a study of T cell responses to AZD1222 COVID-19 vaccine. Sequencing used immunoSEQ multiplex PCR; TCRdb keeps in-frame clones, though not all of them. The sample includes approximately 190,000 clones, 93% seen only once; the top ten take 1%. Sequenced material: peripheral blood, taken 28 days after the second AZD1222 dose. All receptors derive from an adult who received the AZD1222 COVID-19 vaccine.

The chain links TRBV6-5 to TRBJ1-4, with D possibly TRBD1 on 5 matching bases. The CDR3 contains 13 residues. Germline CDR1 is MNHEY and CDR2 is SVGAGI. V was cut by 7 bases and J by 6 bases, with 12 bases left in between. In nucleotides, the CDR3 is TGTGCCAGCAAAGGGACTCTTGATGAAAAACTGTTTTTT. Its translation: CASKGTLDEKLFF.

The chain combines TRBV3-1 (or the pseudogene TRBV3-2) with TRBJ2-7; D is unclear. The CDR3 is 13 amino acids. Per the germline V gene, CDR1 is LGHDT and CDR2 is YNNKEL (reference sequence). V lost 1 base, J lost 0 bases, and 4 bases lay in between. The CDR3 loop reads CASSQGPSYEQYF. CDR3 DNA sequence: TGTGCCAGCAGCCAAGGGCCCTCCTACGAGCAGTACTTC.

The chain employs TRBV11-2 and TRBJ1-5; D uncertain. This CDR3 is built from 14 residues. V dropped 5 bases and J dropped 7 bases, with 15 bases sitting between them. Germline V gives CDR1 SGHAT, CDR2 FQNNGV. CDR3 protein: CASSQDPRWQPQHF. In nucleotides, the CDR3 is TGTGCCAGCAGCCAGGACCCCAGGTGGCAGCCCCAGCATTTT.

The CDR3 here is CASSPAYEQYF. The CDR3 bases are TGTGCCAGCAGCCCAGCCTACGAGCAGTACTTC. This chain links TRBV7-8 with TRBJ2-7; D is unresolved. The CDR3 runs 11 residues. Germline V gene lookup returns CDR1 SGHVS and CDR2 FQNEAQ. V was cut by 5 bases and J by 2 bases, with 4 bases left in between. The full variable domain, completed using reference TRBV7-8 and TRBJ2-7, is GAGVSQSPRYKVAKRGQDVALRCDPISGHVSLFWYQQALGQGPEFLTYFQNEAQLDKSGLPSDRFFAERPEGSVSTLKIQRTQQEDSAVYLCASSPAYEQYFGPGTRLTVT.

V usage is TRBV11-2 and J usage is TRBJ2-3; D unresolved. Between the trimmed V and J ends, which lost 4 bases and 2 bases, there was a span of 16 bases. The CDR3 runs to 16 residues. Germline CDR1 and CDR2: SGHAT and FQNNGV. The CDR3 protein is CASSSRVRVNTDTQYF. The DNA of the CDR3 is TGTGCCAGCAGCTCGAGAGTTAGGGTCAACACAGATACGCAGTATTTT.

The V and J genes are TRBV5-1 and TRBJ2-2, with D maybe TRBD1 (5 bases). The CDR3 is 15 amino acids. Per germline, CDR1 SGHRS and CDR2 YFSETQ. V dropped 4 bases and J dropped 3 bases, with 13 bases sitting between them. DNA of the CDR3: TGCGCCAGCAGCGAAGCCTCAGGGTACACCGGGGAGCTGTTTTTT. Its protein is CASSEASGYTGELFF.

The rearrangement links TRBV12-3 or TRBV12-4 to TRBJ2-7, with 8 bases identical to TRBD1. The CDR3 length is 13 residues. Trimming took 5 bases from V and 4 from J; bases not matched to a gene: 4. CDR3 nucleotide sequence: TGTGCCAGCAGTCACCAGGGGGCATACGAGCAGTACTTC. Translating gives CASSHQGAYEQYF.

The sample holds one count of this clone. This CDR3 reads CASNRGAGANVLTF. The CDR3 DNA sequence: TGTGCCAGCAATCGGGGCGCTGGGGCCAACGTCCTGACTTTC. J is TRBJ2-6 and V is TRBV6-5; D may match TRBD1 or TRBD2 (5 bases each). Germline CDR1 reads MNHEY; CDR2 reads SVGAGI. Trimming took off 7 bases at V and 2 bases at J, with 9 bases between the two ends. The CDR3 totals 14 residues.

This clone occurred once. The rearrangement uses TRBV6-5 and TRBJ2-1; 10 bases are a match to TRBD1. Per the germline V gene, CDR1 is MNHEY and CDR2 is SVGAGI. V lost 2 bases and J lost 6; bases outside the gene matches: 7. The CDR3 is made up of 16 amino acids. DNA for the CDR3: TGTGCCAGCAGTTACCAGCCGGGACAGGGGTCCAATGAGCAGTTCTTC. Translation: CASSYQPGQGSNEQFF.

The V call is TRBV18, the J call TRBJ1-5, with D uncertain. Germline V gives CDR1 KGHSH, CDR2 LQKENI. V lost 5 bases and J lost 0, with 5 bases in between. The CDR3 has 13 amino acids. The CDR3 spells CASSEGSNQPQHF. The CDR3 bases are TGTGCCAGCTCAGAGGGTAGCAATCAGCCCCAGCATTTT.